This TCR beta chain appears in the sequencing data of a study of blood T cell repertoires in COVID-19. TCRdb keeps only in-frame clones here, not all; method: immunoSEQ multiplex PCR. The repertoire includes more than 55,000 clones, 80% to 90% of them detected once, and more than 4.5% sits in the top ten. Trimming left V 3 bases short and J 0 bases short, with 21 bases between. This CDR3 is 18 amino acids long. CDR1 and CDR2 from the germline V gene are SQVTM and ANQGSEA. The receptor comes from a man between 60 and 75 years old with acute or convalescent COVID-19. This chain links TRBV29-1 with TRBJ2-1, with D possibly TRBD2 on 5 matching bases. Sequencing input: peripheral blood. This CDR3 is CSVDPFPGLPSSYNEQFF. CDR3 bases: TGCAGCGTTGACCCCTTCCCTGGACTCCCGAGCTCCTACAATGAGCAGTTCTTC.